The next 14 T cell receptor beta chains were all read from a single sample in a study of beta chain features in type 1 diabetes. The study reverse transcribed the entire isolated RNA, so it sequenced expressed TCRB transcripts. TCRdb keeps only in-frame clones here, not all; method: immunoSEQ multiplex PCR. This sample yields 900,000 or so clones, of which under 20% are seen a single time; 0.02% to 0.025% belongs to the top ten. Sequenced: naive CD4+ T cells from blood. The receptors derive from a woman aged 18-29 years in good health.

This rearrangement joins TRBV6-1 to TRBJ1-1; maybe TRBD1 (5 bases). There are 14 residues in the CDR3. With 2 bases removed from V and 4 bases from J, the gap between germline ends came to 11 bases. Germline CDR1 reads MNHNS; CDR2 reads SASEGT. The CDR3 spells CASSELGVLTEAFF. For the CDR3, the DNA is TGTGCCAGCAGTGAATTGGGGGTTCTCACTGAAGCTTTCTTT.

This clone turned up a few times. This chain joins TRBV27 and TRBJ2-1, with TRBD2 matching 7 bases. The V segment lost 7 bases and the J segment 4 bases; nucleotides outside the gene matches: 10. The CDR3 consists of 15 residues. CDR1 is MNHEY, CDR2 SMNVEV, per germline (reference sequence). CDR3 sequence reads: CASTARGEFYNEQFF. The CDR3 DNA reads TGTGCCAGCACCGCTCGGGGGGAGTTTTACAATGAGCAGTTCTTC.

This rearrangement joins TRBV7-8 to TRBJ2-2, with TRBD2 identical over 8 bases. Germline values: CDR1 SGHVS, CDR2 FQNEAQ. The CDR3 length is 17 residues. Trimming took 4 bases from V and 2 from J; bases not matched to a gene: 9. CDR3 loop: CASSSQYSGTNTGELFF. The CDR3 DNA sequence: TGTGCCAGCAGCTCACAATATAGCGGGACTAACACCGGGGAGCTGTTTTTT.

This clone was recorded once. V usage is TRBV18 and J usage is TRBJ1-2; D is ambiguous. Between the trimmed V and J ends, which lost 2 bases and 1 base, there was a span of 11 bases. CDR3 length equals 15 residues. CDR1 is KGHSH, CDR2 LQKENI, per germline. The CDR3 loop reads CASSPGNGINYGYTF. The CDR3 DNA reads TGTGCCAGCTCACCAGGGAACGGGATTAACTATGGCTACACCTTC.

This clone turned up a few times. The rearrangement links TRBV11-2 to TRBJ1-3, with D hard to call. The V end lost 5 bases, the J end lost 5 bases, and 13 bases lay between the germline ends. Germline V gene data show CDR1 as SGHAT and CDR2 as FQNNGV. CDR3 length: 14 residues. The CDR3 reads CASSPPGGRNTIYF. CDR3 DNA sequence: TGTGCCAGCAGCCCCCCGGGTGGTAGAAACACCATATATTTT.

This clone was seen more than once but under ten times. Additional DNA sequences in this sample encode the identical CDR3. The V and J genes are TRBV7-2 and TRBJ2-5, with 7 bases fitting TRBD1. Germline-derived CDR1 and CDR2 are SGHTA and FQGNSA. The CDR3 totals 13 residues. The trim removed 5 bases at V and 2 bases at J, leaving 2 bases unmatched. The CDR3 sequence is CASSRDRQETQYF. The CDR3 nucleotides are TGTGCCAGCAGCCGGGACAGACAAGAGACCCAGTACTTC.

Note on this clone: Different DNA sequences within this sample yield the same CDR3. The rearrangement uses TRBV5-1 and TRBJ2-1, with TRBD2 matching over 11 bases. Germline V gives CDR1 SGHRS, CDR2 YFSETQ. The CDR3 runs to 15 residues. J lost 6 bases, V lost 3 bases, and 5 bases had no gene match. The CDR3 region has the DNA TGCGCCAGCAGCTCACTAGCGGGAGTAGGCAATGAGCAGTTCTTC. Protein sequence: CASSSLAGVGNEQFF.

The chain joins TRBV5-6 to TRBJ2-2, with D possibly being TRBD2 (6 bases). The V end lost 0 bases, the J end lost 6 bases, and 12 bases lay between the germline ends. Germline V CDR1 and CDR2: SGHDT, YYEEEE. CDR3 length equals 15 residues. CDR3 in amino acids: CASSLAGLTAGELFF. The CDR3 DNA follows: TGTGCCAGCAGCTTGGCGGGACTTACGGCCGGGGAGCTGTTTTTT.

This clone was seen a few times. The chain employs TRBV15 and TRBJ2-7; D is possibly TRBD1 or TRBD2 (5 bases each). This CDR3 spans 18 amino acids. Germline V gives CDR1 LNHNV, CDR2 YYDKDF (reference sequence). V gave up 0 bases and J gave up 2 bases, with 20 bases separating them. CDR3 sequence (DNA): TGTGCCACCAGCAGAGATTATATCGGGGCGGTCTCAACCTACGAGCAGTACTTC. Its translation is CATSRDYIGAVSTYEQYF.

The genes are TRBV4-3 and TRBJ1-1; D is unresolved. The CDR3 has 13 residues. The germline gives CDR1 LGHNA, CDR2 YSLEER. V was pared by 1 base and J by 6 bases, with 9 bases between. CDR3 protein: CASSQGVVAEAFF. Written as DNA, the CDR3 is TGCGCCAGCAGCCAAGGAGTGGTGGCTGAAGCTTTCTTT.

This chain joins TRBV9 and TRBJ2-1, with D possibly TRBD2 on 6 matching bases. This CDR3 region has 14 residues. V was trimmed by 0 bases and J by 5 bases, leaving 9 bases between them. Looked up from germline, CDR1 is SGDLS and CDR2 is YYNGEE. The CDR3 bases are TGTGCCAGCAGCGTAGGCGAGCGGGACAATGAGCAGTTCTTC. Protein sequence: CASSVGERDNEQFF.

CDR3: CASSYGQGADTQYF. CDR3 nucleotides: TGTGCCAGCAGTTATGGGCAGGGCGCAGATACGCAGTATTTT. This chain links TRBV6-6 with TRBJ2-3; perhaps TRBD1 as D (5 bases). The CDR3 covers 14 residues. Germline CDR1 is MNHNY and CDR2 is SVGAGI (reference sequence). Trimming left V 3 bases short and J 4 bases short, with 11 bases between.

This clone was observed a handful of times. DNA for the CDR3: TGTGCCAGCACCCACACCGGCGGCAATCAGCCCCAGCATTTT. This codes for CASTHTGGNQPQHF. This sequence joins TRBV28 and TRBJ1-5; D gene ambiguous. The V and J ends lost 7 bases and 2 bases respectively, with 12 bases between them. Germline CDR1 and CDR2: MDHEN and SYDVKM. The CDR3 has 14 amino acids.

This sequence joins TRBV28 and TRBJ2-7, with D possibly matching TRBD1 (6 bases). This CDR3 is 14 amino acids long. Germline V gene sequence: CDR1 MDHEN, CDR2 SYDVKM. The germline V and J ends were trimmed by 6 bases and 6 bases, with 18 bases remaining between them. This CDR3 is CASRKQGWRSEQYF. In nucleotides, the CDR3 is TGTGCCAGCAGAAAGCAGGGGTGGCGATCCGAGCAGTACTTC.